The 17 T cell receptor beta chains given below trace back to one sample, sequenced in a study of neurological immune-mediated disorders. TCRdb processed the 5' RACE reads anew with MiXCR; each CDR3 protein has one entry. The sample lists 40,000 to 45,000 distinct CDR3 sequences, more than 9.5% occurring once. Sequencing used PBMCs. The receptors derive from a female donor in good health.

About this clonotype: A much larger clone sits a single nucleotide away, making a read error possible. The chain uses TRBV7-6 and TRBJ1-4; D is unclear. The CDR3 spans 14 residues. Trimming took off 5 bases at V and 7 bases at J, with 14 bases between the two ends. From germline, CDR1 is SGHVS and CDR2 FNYEAQ. The CDR3 protein is CASSNGSVGEKLFF. In nucleotides, the CDR3 is TGTGCCAGCAGCAATGGGTCCGTGGGTGAAAAACTGTTTTTT.

Many counts were recorded for this clonotype. This chain joins TRBV10-3 and TRBJ2-7; the D is unclear. This CDR3 has 14 residues. The V end lost 0 bases, the J end lost 0 bases, and 6 bases lay between the germline ends. CDR1 and CDR2 (germline): ENHRY, SYGVKD. The CDR3 region has the DNA TGTGCCATCAGTGAGTCGACACGCTCCTACGAGCAGTACTTC. Translation: CAISESTRSYEQYF.

Turning to this clonotype: The junction does not match germline at one end; this may be a read error. This chain uses TRBV5-5 with TRBJ2-7; TRBD1 agrees at 9 bases. This CDR3 has 15 residues. Per the germline V gene, CDR1 is SGHKS and CDR2 is YYEKEE (reference sequence). The CDR3 loop reads CASSFDRGLYYEQYF. The CDR3 coding sequence is TGTGCCAGCAGCTTTGACAGGGGGTTATATTACGAACAGTACTTC. The complete variable domain, with remaining parts taken from reference TRBV5-5 and TRBJ2-7, reads DAGVTQSPTHLIKTRGQQVTLRCSPISGHKSVSWYQQVLGQGPQFIFQYYEKEERGRGNFPDRFSARQFPNYSSELNVNALLLGDSALYLCASSFDRGLYYEQYFGPGTRLTVT.

In its sample, this clonotype ranks as medium-sized. This chain uses TRBV12-3 or TRBV12-4 with TRBJ2-4; 12 nucleotides align to TRBD1. This CDR3 has 14 amino acids. V shed 3 bases and J 15 bases; nucleotides not matched to a gene: 9. The CDR3 DNA sequence: TGTGCCAGCAGTTTCCCGGGACAGGGGGCAGAGGGGTACTTC. Its translation is CASSFPGQGAEGYF.

This clonotype was recorded at least ten times. The chain combines TRBV7-8 with TRBJ2-5; D remains unclear. V shed 7 bases and J shed 5 bases, with 8 bases lying between them. Per the germline V gene, CDR1 is SGHVS and CDR2 is FQNEAQ. This CDR3 is built from 11 residues. The CDR3 sequence is CASMYGETQYF. The CDR3 DNA reads as TGTGCCAGCATGTATGGGGAGACCCAGTACTTC.

The rearrangement uses TRBV12-3 or TRBV12-4 and TRBJ2-5; 10 bases map to TRBD1. This CDR3 contains 15 residues. V shed 5 bases and J 4 bases; nucleotides not matched to a gene: 7. CDR3 sequence: CASSPGTGEGETQYF. CDR3 sequence (DNA): TGTGCCAGCAGTCCCGGGACAGGGGAGGGAGAGACCCAGTACTTC.

This clonotype showed up many times. The chain has TRBV27 and TRBJ2-7, with D possibly being TRBD2 (6 bases). V was shortened by 2 bases and J by 6 bases, with 17 bases between the two germline ends. This CDR3 is built from 15 residues. From germline, CDR1 is MNHEY and CDR2 SMNVEV (reference sequence). CDR3 loop: CASSLDGTPLREQYF. The DNA for the CDR3 is TGTGCCAGCAGTTTAGACGGGACTCCCCTCCGCGAGCAGTACTTC.

As for this clonotype: One base away lies a much larger clone, so this may be a sequencing read error. The J gene is TRBJ2-2, the V gene TRBV20-1; D call uncertain. Germline loops: CDR1 DFQATT, CDR2 SNEGSKA (reference sequence). This CDR3 spans 13 amino acids. V was clipped by 1 base and J by 6 bases, with 9 bases between them. This chain's CDR3 is CSARGSKPGELFF. For the CDR3, the DNA is TGCAGTGCTAGAGGCTCGAAACCCGGGGAGCTGTTTTTT.

This clonotype has more than one count but fewer than ten. A clone one base away is much larger, so this may be a read error. The J gene is TRBJ2-2, the V gene TRBV10-2, with D uncertain. Trimming cost V 10 bases and J 0 bases, with 12 bases left between them. Per germline, CDR1 WSHSY and CDR2 SAAADI. This CDR3 contains 14 residues. DNA for the CDR3: TGCGCCAACAGCCTAATAGCGAACACCGGGGAGCTGTTTTTT. Its translation: CANSLIANTGELFF.

In its sample, this clonotype was seen many times. The chain links TRBV5-1 to TRBJ2-6, with D maybe TRBD1 (5 bases). The CDR3 is 15 residues long. The V gene lost 0 bases and the J gene lost 1 base, with 5 bases spanning the gap. Germline V CDR1 and CDR2: SGHRS, YFSETQ. In DNA form, the CDR3 reads TGCGCCAGCAGCTTGGAGGGGTCTGGGGCCAACGTCCTGACTTTC. It yields the protein CASSLEGSGANVLTF.

This clonotype has ten or more counts. V and J are TRBV9 and TRBJ2-3; possibly TRBD2 for D (7 bases). Germline CDR1 and CDR2: SGDLS and YYNGEE. V was cut by 0 bases and J by 5 bases, with 16 bases left in between. The CDR3 sequence is 16 residues long. As DNA, the CDR3 is TGTGCCAGCAGCGTAGAGCCCCGGGGGGCGAGAGATACGCAGTATTTT. Its translation: CASSVEPRGARDTQYF.

This clonotype was seen ten or more times. The chain recombines TRBV10-2 with TRBJ1-6, with TRBD1 matching over 10 bases. The CDR3 runs to 15 residues. Germline V gives CDR1 WSHSY, CDR2 SAAADI. After removal of 0 bases from V and 10 bases from J, the junction contained 3 bases not matched to a gene. The CDR3 spells CASSESRTGGSPLHF. As DNA, the CDR3 is TGCGCCAGCAGTGAGTCGCGGACAGGGGGATCACCCCTCCACTTT.

This clonotype showed up many times. This rearrangement joins TRBV5-1 to TRBJ1-1; D unclear. The V gene lost 0 bases and the J gene lost 6 bases, with 12 bases spanning the gap. The germline CDR1 and CDR2 sequences are SGHRS and YFSETQ. The CDR3 is 14 residues long. The CDR3 coding sequence is TGCGCCAGCAGCTTGGTTCCGGGGTCCGCTGAAGCTTTCTTT. Protein sequence: CASSLVPGSAEAFF.

There are many counts of this clonotype. The genes are TRBV12-3 or TRBV12-4 and TRBJ1-2; no reliable D call. The CDR3 is made up of 13 amino acids. The ends were cut back, 4 bases at V and 4 bases at J, with 10 bases in the middle. The CDR3 loop reads CASSSDGIYGYTF. CDR3 in DNA: TGTGCCAGCAGTTCGGACGGAATCTATGGCTACACCTTC.

This clonotype was seen ten or more times. The genes are TRBV6-5 and TRBJ1-1; TRBD1 might be the D (6 bases). The germline V gene encodes CDR1 MNHEY and CDR2 SVGAGI. The CDR3 is made up of 14 amino acids. V was pared by 6 bases and J by 1 base, with 12 bases between. The chain's CDR3 is CASRYRTENTEAFF. The CDR3, as DNA: TGTGCCAGCAGGTACAGGACAGAGAACACTGAAGCTTTCTTT.

There are a few counts of this clonotype. The CDR3 coding sequence is TGTGCCAGCAGCTCGCCTCGGGGGGCGCAAACTGAAGCTTTCTTT. It specifies CASSSPRGAQTEAFF. The chain couples TRBV5-6 to TRBJ1-1, with D possibly matching TRBD1 (6 bases). Germline V gene data show CDR1 as SGHDT and CDR2 as YYEEEE. The CDR3 totals 15 residues. V was cut by 3 bases and J by 5 bases, with 17 bases left in between.

This clonotype was observed at least ten times. The rearrangement joins TRBV15 to TRBJ1-4; 7 bases agree with TRBD1. After removal of 1 base from V and 4 bases from J, the junction contained 3 bases not matched to a gene. Germline V gene sequence: CDR1 LNHNV, CDR2 YYDKDF (reference sequence). The CDR3 is made up of 15 amino acids. The CDR3 DNA is TGTGCCACCAGCAGAGGGGACAGTCATAATGAAAAACTGTTTTTT. Its translation: CATSRGDSHNEKLFF.